This T cell receptor (beta chain) came from a study of memory CD4+ T cells and cytomegalovirus serostatus. Study summary: Donors were healthy Belgian adults, under ten CMV seropositive and under 30 seronegative.

Findings and limits, study-wide: The CMV-associated TCR signature appears largely within the CD4+ memory repertoire.

Single viable CD3+CD4+CD8-CD45RO+ cells were sorted as the memory CD4+ T cells. CD4+ T cells were isolated by positive magnetic selection. Libraries were prepared by immunoSEQ multiplex PCR; TCRdb keeps only in-frame clonotypes and omits some of them. The data show about 73,000 clones, roughly 78% seen once. The CDR3 is 15 amino acids. The V and J ends lost 3 bases and 8 bases, in that order; junction bases with no gene match: 8. In germline, CDR1 is MDHEN, CDR2 SYDVKM. In the case of this clone: Its target is unknown.

This sequence joins TRBV28 and TRBJ1-5; 9 bases map to TRBD1. Specimen: memory CD4+ T cells from blood. The source is an adult in good health and CMV-seropositive. CDR3 DNA sequence: TGTGCCAGCAGTTTTCCTGGAACAGGGGGCAAGCCCCAGCATTTT. Residues: CASSFPGTGGKPQHF.